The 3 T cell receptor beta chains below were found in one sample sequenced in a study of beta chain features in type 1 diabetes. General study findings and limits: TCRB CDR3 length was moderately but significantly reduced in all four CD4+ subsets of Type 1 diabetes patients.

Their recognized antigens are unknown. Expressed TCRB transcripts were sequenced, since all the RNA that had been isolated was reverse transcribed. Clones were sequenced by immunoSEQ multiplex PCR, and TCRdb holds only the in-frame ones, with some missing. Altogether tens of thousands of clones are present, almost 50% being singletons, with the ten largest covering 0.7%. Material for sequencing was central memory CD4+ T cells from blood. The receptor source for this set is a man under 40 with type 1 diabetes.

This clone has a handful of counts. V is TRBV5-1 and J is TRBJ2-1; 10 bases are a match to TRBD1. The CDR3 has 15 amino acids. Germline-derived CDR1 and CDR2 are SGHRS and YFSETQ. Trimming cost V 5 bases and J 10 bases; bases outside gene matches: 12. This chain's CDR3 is CASSSGTGDFGEQFF. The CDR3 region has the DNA TGCGCCAGCAGTTCCGGGACAGGGGACTTTGGGGAGCAGTTCTTC.

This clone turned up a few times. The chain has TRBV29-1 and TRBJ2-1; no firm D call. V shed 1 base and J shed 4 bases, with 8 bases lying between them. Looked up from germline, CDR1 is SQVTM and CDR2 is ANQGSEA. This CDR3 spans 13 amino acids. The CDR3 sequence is CSVEALQYNEQFF. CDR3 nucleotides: TGCAGCGTTGAAGCGCTTCAGTACAATGAGCAGTTCTTC.

The chain's CDR3 is CASSGQQGSEAFF. CDR3 sequence (DNA): TGTGCCAGTAGTGGACAACAGGGTTCTGAAGCTTTCTTT. This chain connects TRBV19 to TRBJ1-1; perhaps TRBD1 as D (6 bases). Germline V lookup: CDR1 LNHDA, CDR2 SQIVND (reference sequence). There are 13 residues in the CDR3. The V gene lost 5 bases and the J gene lost 6 bases, with 13 bases spanning the gap.